This T cell receptor (beta chain) was observed in a study of blood T cell repertoires in COVID-19. Whole-study context: The cDNA or gDNA used as material had been derived from T cells, B-cell-depleted T cells, or PBMCs.

In the study's own analysis: Estimated nucleated cell counts came from reference gene primer amplification. Here immunoSEQ multiplex PCR was the method, and the copy in TCRdb shows in-frame clones only, minus some. For V, J and clone size, that table is used; D and trimming come from the DNA. The sample lists 140,000 to 150,000 clones, roughly 90% occurring once. The V end lost 5 bases, the J end lost 2 bases, and 7 bases lay between the germline ends. The germline CDR1 and CDR2 sequences are SNHLY and FYNNEI. This CDR3 contains 13 residues. The source is a human donor in a cohort sampled during active COVID-19. The chain carries TRBV2 and TRBJ1-5; no definite D call. Sequencing was carried out using peripheral blood. The CDR3 DNA follows: TGTGCCAGCAGTAGGGAGGGCAATCAGCCCCAGCATTTT. This translates into CASSREGNQPQHF.